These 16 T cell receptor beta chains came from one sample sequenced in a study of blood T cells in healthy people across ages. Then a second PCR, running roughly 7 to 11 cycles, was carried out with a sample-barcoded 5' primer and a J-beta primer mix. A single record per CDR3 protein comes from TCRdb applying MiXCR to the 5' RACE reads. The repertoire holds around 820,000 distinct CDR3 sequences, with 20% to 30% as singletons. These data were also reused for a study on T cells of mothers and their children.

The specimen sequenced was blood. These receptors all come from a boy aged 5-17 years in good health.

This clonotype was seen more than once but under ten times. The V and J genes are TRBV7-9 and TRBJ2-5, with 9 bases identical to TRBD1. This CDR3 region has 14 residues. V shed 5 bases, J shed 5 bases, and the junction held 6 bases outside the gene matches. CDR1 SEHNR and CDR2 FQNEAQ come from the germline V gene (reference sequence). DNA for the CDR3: TGTGCCAGCAGCCGAACAGGGGGCTTGGAGACCCAGTACTTC. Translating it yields CASSRTGGLETQYF.

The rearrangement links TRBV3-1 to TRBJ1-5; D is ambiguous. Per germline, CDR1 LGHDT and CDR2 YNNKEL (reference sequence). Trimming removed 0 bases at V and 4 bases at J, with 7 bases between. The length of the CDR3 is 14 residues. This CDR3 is CASSQEHGNQPQHF. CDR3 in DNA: TGTGCCAGCAGCCAAGAGCACGGGAATCAGCCCCAGCATTTT.

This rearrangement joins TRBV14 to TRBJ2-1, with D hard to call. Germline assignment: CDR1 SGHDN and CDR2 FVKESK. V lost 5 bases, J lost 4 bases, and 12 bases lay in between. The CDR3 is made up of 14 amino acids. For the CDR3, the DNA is TGTGCCAGCAGCAGAACGACCGAGTACAATGAGCAGTTCTTC. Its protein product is CASSRTTEYNEQFF.

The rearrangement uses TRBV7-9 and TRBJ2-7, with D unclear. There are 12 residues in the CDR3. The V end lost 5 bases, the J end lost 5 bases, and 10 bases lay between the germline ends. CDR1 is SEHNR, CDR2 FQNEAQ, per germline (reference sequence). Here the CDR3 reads CASSISSDEQYF. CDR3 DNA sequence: TGTGCCAGCAGCATATCCTCGGACGAGCAGTACTTC.

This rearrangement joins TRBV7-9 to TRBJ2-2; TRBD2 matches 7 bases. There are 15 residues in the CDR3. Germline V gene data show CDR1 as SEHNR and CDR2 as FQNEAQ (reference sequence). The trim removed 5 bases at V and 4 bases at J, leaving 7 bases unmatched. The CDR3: CASSQRDYSTGELFF. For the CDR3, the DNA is TGTGCCAGCAGCCAAAGGGACTACTCCACCGGGGAGCTGTTTTTT.

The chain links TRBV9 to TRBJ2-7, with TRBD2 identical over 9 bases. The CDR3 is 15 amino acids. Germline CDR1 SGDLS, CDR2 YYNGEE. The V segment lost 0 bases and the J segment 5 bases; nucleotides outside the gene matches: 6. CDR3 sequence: CASSVVSSGKDEQYF. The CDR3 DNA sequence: TGTGCCAGCAGCGTAGTGTCTAGCGGGAAGGACGAGCAGTACTTC. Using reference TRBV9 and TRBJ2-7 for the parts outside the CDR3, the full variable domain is DSGVTQTPKHLITATGQRVTLRCSPRSGDLSVYWYQQSLDQGLQFLIQYYNGEERAKGNILERFSAQQFPDLHSELNLSSLELGDSALYFCASSVVSSGKDEQYFGPGTRLTVT.

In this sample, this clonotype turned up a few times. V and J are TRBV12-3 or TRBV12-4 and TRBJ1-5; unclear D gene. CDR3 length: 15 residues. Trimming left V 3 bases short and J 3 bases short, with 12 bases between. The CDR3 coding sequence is TGTGCCAGCAGTTTTTCCGGCCGCTACAATCAGCCCCAGCATTTT. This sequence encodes CASSFSGRYNQPQHF.

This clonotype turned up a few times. The CDR3 coding sequence is TGTGCCAGCAGTTTGCGCCGGCAGGTCTCGAATACGCAGTATTTT. Encoded protein: CASSLRRQVSNTQYF. This rearrangement joins TRBV28 to TRBJ2-3; D gene ambiguous. Trimming stripped 3 bases from V and 7 bases from J, with 17 bases between. The CDR3 has 15 amino acids. From germline, CDR1 is MDHEN and CDR2 SYDVKM.

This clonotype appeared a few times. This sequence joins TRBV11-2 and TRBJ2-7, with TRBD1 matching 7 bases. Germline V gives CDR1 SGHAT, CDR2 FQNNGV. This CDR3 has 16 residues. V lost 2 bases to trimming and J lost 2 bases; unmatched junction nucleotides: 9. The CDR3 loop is CASSLYWDSETYEQYF. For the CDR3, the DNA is TGTGCCAGCAGCTTATATTGGGACAGCGAAACCTACGAGCAGTACTTC.

The CDR3 nucleotides read TGTGCCAGCAGTTACACGTGGGCCACAGATACGCAGTATTTT. Encoded protein: CASSYTWATDTQYF. The V gene is TRBV6-5, the J gene TRBJ2-3; no definite D call. The CDR3 length is 14 residues. The germline V gene encodes CDR1 MNHEY and CDR2 SVGAGI. V was trimmed by 2 bases and J by 2 bases, leaving 8 bases between them.

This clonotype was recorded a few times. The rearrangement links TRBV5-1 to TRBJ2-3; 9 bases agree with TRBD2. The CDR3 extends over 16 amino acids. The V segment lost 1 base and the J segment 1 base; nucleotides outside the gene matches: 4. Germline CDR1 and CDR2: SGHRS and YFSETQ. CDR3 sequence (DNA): TGCGCCAGCAGCTTGCCGACTAGCGGAGGCACAGATACGCAGTATTTT. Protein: CASSLPTSGGTDTQYF.

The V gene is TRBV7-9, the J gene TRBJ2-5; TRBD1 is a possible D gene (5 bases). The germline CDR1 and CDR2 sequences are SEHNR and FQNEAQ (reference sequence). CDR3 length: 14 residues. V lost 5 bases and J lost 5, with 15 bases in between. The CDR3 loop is CASSLSGYRETQYF. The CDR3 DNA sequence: TGTGCCAGCAGCCTTTCAGGGTATCGGGAGACCCAGTACTTC.

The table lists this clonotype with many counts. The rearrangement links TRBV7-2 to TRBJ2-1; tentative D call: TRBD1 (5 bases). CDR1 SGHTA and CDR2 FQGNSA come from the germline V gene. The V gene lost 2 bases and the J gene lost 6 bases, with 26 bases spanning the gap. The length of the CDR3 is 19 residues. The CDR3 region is CASSLYWLLVQGSGNEQFF. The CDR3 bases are TGTGCCAGCAGCTTATATTGGTTATTGGTCCAGGGCTCCGGCAATGAGCAGTTCTTC.

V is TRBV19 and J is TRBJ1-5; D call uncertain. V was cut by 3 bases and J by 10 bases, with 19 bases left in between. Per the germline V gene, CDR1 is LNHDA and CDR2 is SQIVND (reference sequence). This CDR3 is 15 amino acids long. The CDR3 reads CASSMILGGTIPQHF. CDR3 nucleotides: TGTGCCAGTAGTATGATCCTAGGTGGAACCATTCCCCAGCATTTT.

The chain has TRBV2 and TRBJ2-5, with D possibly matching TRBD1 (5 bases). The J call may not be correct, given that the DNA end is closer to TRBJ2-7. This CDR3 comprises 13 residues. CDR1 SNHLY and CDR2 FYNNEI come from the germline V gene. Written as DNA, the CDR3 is TGTGCCAGCATGGGGCGCCTCTCCTACGAGCAGTACTTC. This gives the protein CASMGRLSYEQYF.

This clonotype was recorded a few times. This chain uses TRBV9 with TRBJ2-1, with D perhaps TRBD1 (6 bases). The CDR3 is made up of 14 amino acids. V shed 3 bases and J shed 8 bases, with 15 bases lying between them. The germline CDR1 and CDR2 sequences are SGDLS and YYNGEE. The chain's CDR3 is CASSGVQGEDEQFF. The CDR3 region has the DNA TGTGCCAGCAGCGGAGTACAGGGTGAGGATGAGCAGTTCTTC.